The clone carrying this TCR beta chain was seen just once. Antigen unknown. These data belong to a study of a mutant IDH1 vaccine in newly diagnosed glioma. Clones were sequenced by immunoSEQ multiplex PCR, and TCRdb holds only the in-frame ones, with some missing. The table records 50,000 to 70,000 clones, roughly 81% of them present only once. Time point defined: week 23, last vaccination. The content of each vaccine dose was 300 ug of mutant IDH1 20-mer peptide, and topical imiquimod accompanied it. The CDR3 is 14 amino acids. V was pared by 5 bases and J by 1 base, with 12 bases between. Germline-derived CDR1 and CDR2 are SGHRS and YFSETQ.

This material consisted of PBMCs, taken from a glioma patient whose treatment included an IDH1 peptide vaccine. This chain connects TRBV5-1 to TRBJ1-1, with D possibly matching TRBD1 (5 bases). This TCR came from a woman aged 40 to 49 with glioma. Some clones in this sample may be carry-over from other donors' samples. The CDR3 nucleotides read TGCGCCAGCAGACCCGGGGGGGAGAACACTGAAGCTTTCTTT. Its translation: CASRPGGENTEAFF.